These 9 T cell receptor beta chains originate from one sample sequenced in a study of OX40 agonist ivuxolimab in advanced cancers. Profiling relied on immunoSEQ multiplex PCR, and the TCRdb table lists in-frame clones only, not all of them. The sample carries around 53,000 clones, over 90% recorded once. This specimen was CD4+ or CD8+ T cells sorted from blood, taken in a trial of the OX40 agonist ivuxolimab. These receptors were obtained from an adult with an advanced solid tumor such as melanoma, head and neck, liver or kidney cancer.

The V and J genes are TRBV5-5 and TRBJ2-7; D tentatively fits TRBD1 or TRBD2 (5 bases each). V was shortened by 3 bases and J by 1 base, with 11 bases between the two germline ends. Germline-derived CDR1 and CDR2 are SGHKS and YYEKEE (reference sequence). The CDR3 covers 14 residues. CDR3 sequence: CASSSERGSYEQYF. The CDR3 nucleotides read TGTGCCAGCAGCTCGGAGAGGGGTTCCTACGAGCAGTACTTC.

The chain uses TRBV4-3 and TRBJ2-3; 9 bases line up with TRBD1. CDR1 and CDR2 (germline): LGHNA, YSLEER. Losses at the gene ends were 4 bases for V and 2 bases for J; bases not matched to a gene: 13. This CDR3 region has 18 residues. The CDR3 nucleotides read TGCGCCAGCAGCCGGAGGTCGGGACAGGGTGGTAACACAGATACGCAGTATTTT. Amino acids: CASSRRSGQGGNTDTQYF.

The chain uses TRBV29-1 and TRBJ1-1; 7 bases match TRBD1. J was trimmed by 7 bases and V by 7 bases; bases with no gene match: 9. Germline V gives CDR1 SQVTM, CDR2 ANQGSEA. The CDR3 extends over 12 amino acids. CDR3 residues: CSAGRGTLEAFF. The CDR3 DNA is TGCAGCGCGGGCAGGGGGACTCTTGAAGCTTTCTTT.

This clone has more than one count but fewer than ten. The CDR3: CASSPRQGGYEQYF. The CDR3, as DNA: TGTGCCAGCAGCCCGAGACAGGGGGGCTACGAGCAGTACTTC. This chain connects TRBV7-9 to TRBJ2-7, with 9 bases aligning to TRBD1. The CDR3 has 14 amino acids. Looked up from germline, CDR1 is SEHNR and CDR2 is FQNEAQ (reference sequence). V lost 5 bases, J lost 3 bases, and 5 bases stayed unmatched. The variable domain in full, completed from reference TRBV7-9 and TRBJ2-7, reads DTGVSQNPRHKITKRGQNVTFRCDPISEHNRLYWYRQTLGQGPEFLTYFQNEAQLEKSRLLSDRFSAERPKGSFSTLEIQRTEQGDSAMYLCASSPRQGGYEQYFGPGTRLTVT.

The chain combines TRBV7-9 with TRBJ1-2; D is ambiguous. This CDR3 is built from 18 residues. The V and J ends lost 3 bases and 2 bases respectively, with 22 bases between them. CDR1 is SEHNR, CDR2 FQNEAQ, per germline (reference sequence). CDR3 residues: CASSFYPFQATQNYGYTF. CDR3 nucleotide sequence: TGTGCCAGCAGCTTTTACCCTTTCCAGGCTACCCAGAACTATGGCTACACCTTC.

The chain couples TRBV13 to TRBJ2-7; D gene unclear. V shed 2 bases and J shed 0 bases, with 5 bases lying between them. The CDR3 consists of 13 residues. Germline CDR1 is PRHDT and CDR2 is FYEKMQ (reference sequence). The CDR3, as DNA: TGTGCCAGCAGCTTACATAGCTCCTACGAGCAGTACTTC. Encoded protein: CASSLHSSYEQYF.

V gene TRBV10-3 combines with J gene TRBJ2-3, with unresolved D. The V end lost 4 bases, the J end lost 2 bases, and 10 bases lay between the germline ends. The CDR3 is 14 amino acids. Germline V gene sequence: CDR1 ENHRY, CDR2 SYGVKD. This chain's CDR3 is CAISGPFTTDTQYF. CDR3 coding DNA: TGTGCCATCAGTGGGCCATTCACCACAGATACGCAGTATTTT.

The CDR3 is CASSITGSDETGELFF. The CDR3 coding sequence is TGTGCCAGCAGCATTACAGGGTCCGACGAGACCGGGGAGCTGTTTTTT. The chain recombines TRBV7-3 with TRBJ2-2, with a tentative D call TRBD1 (6 bases). CDR1 and CDR2 (germline): SGHTA, FQGTGA. V was cut by 5 bases and J by 5 bases, with 18 bases left in between. This CDR3 comprises 16 residues.

The chain uses TRBV27 and TRBJ2-5; D possibly corresponds to TRBD2 (7 bases). Germline V lookup: CDR1 MNHEY, CDR2 SMNVEV (reference sequence). The V end lost 7 bases, the J end lost 3 bases, and 18 bases lay between the germline ends. CDR3 length: 15 amino acids. The CDR3 nucleotides are TGTGCCAGCATGTCTCGGGGGGCGCTCGAAGAGACCCAGTACTTC. Protein sequence: CASMSRGALEETQYF.